This T cell receptor (beta chain) was recorded in a study of blood T cell repertoires in COVID-19. Study summary: Samples of COVID-19 (acute and convalescent) were obtained from the United States, Italy and Spain.

Germline CDR1 SGHDT, CDR2 YYEEEE. The CDR3 spans 13 residues. The V and J ends lost 3 bases and 1 base respectively, with 7 bases between them. Clones were sequenced by immunoSEQ multiplex PCR, and TCRdb holds only the in-frame ones, with some missing. The repertoire holds just under 50,000 clones, with 84% as singletons. The TCR sequence derives from a human donor in a cohort sampled during active COVID-19. Material for sequencing was peripheral blood. J is TRBJ2-5 and V is TRBV5-6; possibly TRBD2 for D (6 bases). In DNA, the CDR3 is TGTGCCAGCAGCTCCGGGAGCCAAGAGACCCAGTACTTC. Amino acids: CASSSGSQETQYF.